A single sample gave rise to the 22 T cell receptor beta chains below, sequenced in a study of T cells in women clearing cervical HPV infection. Sequencing was performed with immunoSEQ multiplex PCR; in TCRdb, only in-frame clones are kept and a portion is missing. The sample holds roughly 18,000 clones. The sample taken for sequencing was blood buffy coat. The receptors here all came from a woman aged 18 to 69 with a cervical HPV16 infection that either progressed to CIN3+ or cleared (not recorded which).

On this clone itself: The read is 3 residues too short to cover the CDR3 end, so that end is filled in from the germline J gene. The gene calls are TRBV20-1 and TRBJ2-1, with 14 bases fitting TRBD2. Germline V gene sequence: CDR1 DFQATT, CDR2 SNEGSKA (reference sequence). The CDR3 length is 13 residues. The J segment lost 8 bases and the V segment lost 6 bases, leaving 3 bases of the junction unmatched. CDR3 in amino acids: CSATGLAGDEQFF. CDR3 DNA, as far as it was read: TGCAGTGCCACGGGACTAGCGGGAGATGAG.

With regard to this clone: One junction end disagrees with the germline gene, perhaps due to a read error. The read stops 3 residues short of the end of the CDR3; the missing end is completed from the germline J gene. The rearrangement joins TRBV7-9 to TRBJ2-7; possibly TRBD1 for D (6 bases). CDR1 and CDR2 (germline): SEHNR, FQNEAQ (reference sequence). The CDR3 totals 11 residues. CDR3 in amino acids: CSSSKGVEQYF. Partial CDR3 DNA: TGTTCCAGCAGCAAGGGGGTCGAG.

As concerns this clone: Read coverage stops 3 residues before the CDR3 terminus; the germline J gene supplies the remainder. The chain has TRBV7-6 and TRBJ2-1, with 9 bases fitting TRBD2. With 1 base clipped from V and 4 bases from J, the junction kept 5 bases outside the gene matches. CDR1 is SGHVS and CDR2 is FNYEAQ in the germline V gene. This CDR3 comprises 16 residues. The CDR3 region is CASSLVLAGLYNEQFF. The DNA read from the CDR3 is TGTGCCAGCAGCTTAGTTCTAGCGGGGCTTTACAATGAG.

About this clone itself: The CDR3 is cut off 3 residues early in the read; its end comes from the germline J gene. V is TRBV5-5 and J is TRBJ2-7; 8 nucleotides line up with TRBD1. After removal of 3 bases from V and 4 bases from J, the junction contained 9 bases not matched to a gene. Germline CDR1 reads SGHKS; CDR2 reads YYEKEE (reference sequence). The CDR3 runs to 15 residues. CDR3 DNA, as far as it was read: TGTGCCAGCAGCTGGGCCCCGGGACAGGCGTACGAG. This sequence encodes CASSWAPGQAYE. The entire CDR3 is CASSWAPGQAYEQYF.

Concerning this clone: The read ends 3 residues before the CDR3 terminus; that terminus is restored from the germline J gene. V and J are TRBV2 and TRBJ1-5; 9 bases map to TRBD1. This CDR3 region has 15 residues. Germline trimming cut 4 bases from V and 7 bases from J; bases unmatched to any gene: 8. In germline, CDR1 is SNHLY, CDR2 FYNNEI. The part of the CDR3 DNA that was read is TGTGCCAGCAGTGTCGCCGGGACAGGGTTACAGCCC. Protein sequence: CASSVAGTGLQP. The CDR3 as a whole reads CASSVAGTGLQPQHF.

Of note for this clone: Read data end 3 residues before the CDR3 end; the end is taken from the germline J gene. The chain uses TRBV25-1 and TRBJ2-1; 9 bases fit TRBD1. Losses at the gene ends were 5 bases for V and 9 bases for J; bases not matched to a gene: 14. Germline CDR1 is MGHDK and CDR2 is SYGVNS. The CDR3 is 16 amino acids. The CDR3 protein is CASSLPPGQGIGEQFF. CDR3 DNA, as far as it was read: TGTGCCAGCAGTCTTCCTCCGGGACAGGGCATCGGTGAG.

With respect to this clone: The DNA ends 3 residues before the CDR3 does, and the rest of the CDR3 is filled in from the germline J gene. The chain has TRBV7-9 and TRBJ2-1, with TRBD2 matching 11 bases. The CDR3 contains 15 residues. Trimming cost V 9 bases and J 9 bases; bases outside gene matches: 13. Germline values: CDR1 SEHNR, CDR2 FQNEAQ (reference sequence). The CDR3 bases that were read are TGTGCCAGTACTGATAGCGGGGGGGCCGGAAGTGAG. Translating gives CASTDSGGAGSE. From start to end, the CDR3 is CASTDSGGAGSEQFF.

CDR3 protein: CASSLKGRESPLHF. CDR3 DNA, as far as it was read: TGTGCCAGCAGCTTAAAGGGGAGGGAATCACCC. The V gene is TRBV7-2, the J gene TRBJ1-6; tentatively, D is TRBD1 (5 bases). Read data end 3 residues before the CDR3 end; the end is taken from the germline J gene. CDR1 is SGHTA and CDR2 is FQGNSA in the germline V gene. This CDR3 region has 14 residues. V gave up 2 bases and J gave up 10 bases, with 12 bases separating them.

Regarding this clone: The CDR3 extends 3 residues past the end of the read, so its final part is completed from the germline J gene. The chain employs TRBV12-5 and TRBJ2-7; 7 bases map to TRBD1. V dropped 7 bases and J dropped 3; count of bases not matched to a gene: 9. CDR1 is LGHNT and CDR2 is FRNRAP in the germline V gene. The CDR3 totals 14 residues. CDR3 sequence: CASVPPDRIYEQYF. The DNA read from the CDR3 is TGTGCTAGTGTTCCCCCGGACAGGATCTACGAG.

With regard to this clone: The CDR3 extends 3 residues past the end of the read, so its final part is completed from the germline J gene. The chain links TRBV10-3 to TRBJ2-3; TRBD1 matches 9 bases. The CDR3 length is 16 residues. Germline CDR1 reads ENHRY; CDR2 reads SYGVKD. V lost 7 bases to trimming and J lost 5 bases; unmatched junction nucleotides: 13. CDR3 DNA, as far as it was read: TGTGCCATCAATTCGGCGACAGGGGGATGGAGAGATACG. Encoded protein: CAINSATGGWRDT. The whole CDR3 sequence reads CAINSATGGWRDTQYF.

With regard to this clone: From the germline J gene comes the end of the CDR3, since the read stops 3 residues before it. The chain recombines TRBV27 with TRBJ1-4, with D perhaps matching TRBD1 (5 bases). The CDR3 loop spans 15 amino acids. The germline V gene has CDR1 MNHEY and CDR2 SMNVEV (reference sequence). The ends were cut back, 0 bases at V and 8 bases at J, with 13 bases in the middle. CDR3 residues: CASSLSTGVKEKLFF. The CDR3 DNA, read in part, is TGTGCCAGCAGTTTATCAACAGGCGTCAAAGAAAAA.

A remark on this clone: The observed sequence ends 3 residues before the CDR3 terminus, with the missing tail filled in from the germline J gene. The rearrangement uses TRBV7-9 and TRBJ1-1; D not certain. Germline lookup yields CDR1 SEHNR and CDR2 FQNEAQ (reference sequence). The CDR3 totals 14 residues. The CDR3 reads CASSLGTSQETAFF. The covered CDR3 bases are TGTGCCAGCAGCTTAGGGACTTCACAAGAGACC.

To note about this clone: The CDR3 end is not reached by the read, which stops 3 residues before it; the germline J gene fills it in. V usage is TRBV6-1 and J usage is TRBJ1-5, with 9 bases matching TRBD1. The CDR3 covers 16 residues. Trimming took 1 base from V and 5 from J; bases not matched to a gene: 6. Germline V gene data show CDR1 as MNHNS and CDR2 as SASEGT. The CDR3 is CASSEVWTGVDQPQHF. CDR3 DNA (partial): TGTGCCAGCAGTGAAGTTTGGACAGGGGTCGATCAGCCC.

Points on this clone: The observed sequence ends 3 residues before the CDR3 terminus, with the missing tail filled in from the germline J gene. The chain joins TRBV20-1 to TRBJ1-1, with D tentatively TRBD1 (6 bases). The CDR3 consists of 13 residues. Germline V gene lookup returns CDR1 DFQATT and CDR2 SNEGSKA (reference sequence). Trimming took 5 bases from V and 5 from J, leaving 15 bases between them. The CDR3 protein is CSADFSRGTEAFF. Incomplete CDR3 DNA: TGCAGTGCTGACTTCTCCAGGGGTACTGAA.

As concerns this clone: Read data end 3 residues before the CDR3 end; the end is taken from the germline J gene. V gene TRBV2 combines with J gene TRBJ2-2, with D hard to call. The germline gives CDR1 SNHLY, CDR2 FYNNEI. The CDR3 loop spans 13 amino acids. The ends were cut back, 2 bases at V and 5 bases at J, with 6 bases in the middle. Incomplete CDR3 DNA: TGTGCCAGCAGTGAACTAGTAACCGGGGAG. This sequence encodes CASSELVTGE. The whole CDR3 sequence reads CASSELVTGELFF.

Incomplete CDR3 DNA: TGTGCCACCGGCATGATTAATAATGAAAAA. It translates to CATGMINNEK. The complete CDR3 reads CATGMINNEKLFF. The chain is built from TRBV24-1 and TRBJ1-4, with no clear D. The read terminates 3 residues before the CDR3 end, so the remaining end is supplied by the germline J gene. Trimming pared 9 bases from V and 4 bases from J, leaving 11 bases between. The germline V gene encodes CDR1 KGHDR and CDR2 SFDVKD. The CDR3 is made up of 13 amino acids.

About this clone: The read falls 3 residues short of the CDR3 end, and the missing part is taken from the germline J gene. This chain uses TRBV20-1 with TRBJ1-2, with D possibly being TRBD1 (5 bases). CDR3 size: 11 residues. V was clipped by 6 bases and J by 6 bases, with 11 bases between them. Germline values: CDR1 DFQATT, CDR2 SNEGSKA (reference sequence). The CDR3 here is CSAAGRDGYTF. The CDR3 DNA, read in part, is TGCAGTGCCGCAGGGAGAGATGGC.

Remarks on this clone: The missing CDR3 end, 3 residues past where the read stops, is filled in from the germline J gene. This rearrangement joins TRBV10-1 to TRBJ2-7; tentatively, D is TRBD1 or TRBD2 (5 bases each). Germline V gene data show CDR1 as WNHNN and CDR2 as SYGVQD (reference sequence). Trimming pared 8 bases from V and 3 bases from J, leaving 14 bases between. This CDR3 is built from 13 residues. The part of the CDR3 DNA that was read is TGCGCCAGCCAGAACAGGAGGCACTACGAG. Encoded protein: CASQNRRHYE. The entire CDR3 reads CASQNRRHYEQYF.

Remarks on this clone: With the read ending 3 residues before the CDR3 end, the germline J gene is used to fill in that end. The chain uses TRBV6-1 and TRBJ2-7; D is perhaps TRBD1 (5 bases). The V and J ends lost 4 bases and 0 bases respectively, with 16 bases between them. CDR3 length equals 16 residues. Germline V lookup: CDR1 MNHNS, CDR2 SASEGT. The CDR3 sequence is CASSGAELTGSYEQYF. CDR3 bases read: TGTGCCAGCAGTGGGGCGGAACTAACAGGCTCCTACGAG.

In the case of this clone: The read falls 3 residues short of the CDR3 end, and the missing part is taken from the germline J gene. The chain uses TRBV5-1 and TRBJ2-2; D ambiguous. The CDR3 extends over 13 amino acids. Trimming removed 0 bases at V and 6 bases at J, with 6 bases between. The V gene's germline CDR1 is SGHRS and CDR2 YFSETQ. Here the CDR3 reads CASSLAFSGELFF. The CDR3 DNA, read in part, is TGCGCCAGCAGCTTGGCCTTCTCCGGGGAG. Full variable domain (missing parts from reference TRBV5-1 and TRBJ2-2): KAGVTQTPRYLIKTRGQQVTLSCSPISGHRSVSWYQQTPGQGLQFLFEYFSETQRNKGNFPGRFSGRQFSNSRSEMNVSTLELGDSALYLCASSLAFSGELFFGEGSRLTVL.

As to this clone: The DNA ends 3 residues before the CDR3 does, and the rest of the CDR3 is filled in from the germline J gene. The V and J genes are TRBV20-1 and TRBJ2-3; 13 bases are shared with TRBD2. Germline trimming cut 3 bases from V and 6 bases from J; bases unmatched to any gene: 6. The CDR3 has 15 residues. From germline, CDR1 is DFQATT and CDR2 SNEGSKA (reference sequence). CDR3 DNA, as far as it was read: TGCAGTGCTAGTTTACTAGCGGGGGGGAGGGATACG. It codes for CSASLLAGGRDT. The full CDR3 is CSASLLAGGRDTQYF.

A note on this clone: Sequencing ends 3 residues short of the CDR3 end; the germline J gene provides the rest. V usage is TRBV7-2 and J usage is TRBJ1-1, with D maybe TRBD1 (6 bases). V shed 5 bases and J shed 6 bases, with 16 bases lying between them. CDR3 length: 14 amino acids. CDR1 and CDR2 from the germline V gene are SGHTA and FQGNSA. The CDR3 bases that were read are TGTGCCAGCAGCCCTCGACAGGTCTGGTCTGAA. Encoded protein: CASSPRQVWSE. The complete CDR3 sequence is CASSPRQVWSEAFF.